These T cell receptor beta chains were read from a single sample in a study of T cells in Graves' hyperthyroidism and ophthalmopathy. TCRdb itself ran the multiplex PCR reads through MiXCR, one entry per CDR3 protein. The sample shows some 360,000 distinct CDR3 sequences, 15% to 20% of them seen only once. Sample: blood. The receptors here all came from a woman between 40 and 50 years old with Graves' ophthalmopathy. The CDR3 runs from the conserved cysteine through the conserved F or W. Each record gives: clone size, V gene, D gene, J gene, CDR3 DNA, CDR3 protein. A D gene is named only where the DNA matches it firmly. Clone sizes are given selectively: once, few, many, or a class where the clone is expanded.

NA	TRBV20-1	NA	TRBJ2-7	TGCAGTGCTGAGAAAGGGGGGGAGCAGTACTTC	CSAEKGGEQYF
once	TRBV11-2	TRBD1	TRBJ1-5	TGTGCCAGCAGCTTAGAGACAGGGGGTAATCAGCCCCAGCATTTT	CASSLETGGNQPQHF
many	TRBV7-2	TRBD2	TRBJ2-3	TGTGCCAGCAGCCAAGGACTAGCGGGAGCTAATACGCAGTATTTT	CASSQGLAGANTQYF
many	TRBV6-5	NA	TRBJ1-1	TGTGCCAGCAGGTCTTCAGGGGCCACTGAAGCTTTCTTT	CASRSSGATEAFF
many	TRBV6-1	NA	TRBJ2-5	TGTGCCAGCAGATCGGGGGTGGAGACCCAGTACTTC	CASRSGVETQYF
many	TRBV11-2	NA	TRBJ2-7	TGTGCCAGCGGATTACCTTACGAGCAGTACTTC	CASGLPYEQYF
many	TRBV28	TRBD1	TRBJ1-2	TGTGCCAGCAAACGGACCGGGACAGCTAACTATGGCTACACCTTC	CASKRTGTANYGYTF
NA	TRBV12-3/TRBV12-4	NA	TRBJ2-4	TGTGCCAGCTGTCGGTCAACCCCCAAAAACATTCAGTACTTC	CASCRSTPKNIQYF
few	TRBV18	NA	TRBJ1-2	TGTGCCAGCTCCCGTGGGGAGACAGCGATGGGCTATGGCTACACCTTC	CASSRGETAMGYGYTF
NA	TRBV7-8	TRBD1	TRBJ1-2	TGTGCCAGCAGCTTATTACGAACCTCCGGGACAGGGCGTGGCTACACCTTC	CASSLLRTSGTGRGYTF
many	TRBV30	NA	TRBJ1-6	TGTGCCTGGAGTGTACAAGGGATGGTTTCGAATTCACCCCTCCACTTT	CAWSVQGMVSNSPLHF
many	TRBV15	NA	TRBJ2-5	TGTGCCACCAGCAAGATAGCCGAGACCCAGTACTTC	CATSKIAETQYF
many	TRBV2	TRBD2	TRBJ2-7	TGTGCCAGCAGTGAGGACTCGACTAGCGGGAGATTGCGCGAGCAGTACTTC	CASSEDSTSGRLREQYF
many	TRBV11-2	TRBD2	TRBJ2-1	TGTGCCAGCAGCTTACGAACTAGCGGTTACTACAATGAGCAGTTCTTC	CASSLRTSGYYNEQFF
many	TRBV4-3	NA	TRBJ2-2	TGCGCCAGCAGCCAAACAGACACCGGGGAGCTGTTTTTT	CASSQTDTGELFF
many	TRBV7-2	NA	TRBJ2-7	TGTGCCAGCAGCTTAGCACTGCTCAACTACGAGCAGTACTTC	CASSLALLNYEQYF
few	TRBV11-2	NA	TRBJ2-4	TGTGCCAGCAGCTTAGAGGCCGGTACCGGTATTCAGTACTTC	CASSLEAGTGIQYF
once	TRBV6-1	NA	TRBJ2-5	TGTGCCAGCACCCACGGTAGGGAAGAGACCCAGTACTTC	CASTHGREETQYF
many	TRBV20-1	NA	TRBJ2-4	TGCAGTGCTAGAGCCGTCCAAGACTTCGTTAACATTCAGTACTTC	CSARAVQDFVNIQYF
many	TRBV30	NA	TRBJ2-5	TGTGCCTGGAGTGGGGGGAACCAAGAGACCCAGTACTTC	CAWSGGNQETQYF
many	TRBV6-5	NA	TRBJ2-7	TGTGCCAGCAGTTGGGTCAGGGGGGGCGAGCAGTACTTC	CASSWVRGGEQYF
many	TRBV11-2	NA	TRBJ2-7	TGTGCCAGCAGCTTCTTATCGCATCAGTACGAGCAGTACTTC	CASSFLSHQYEQYF
few	TRBV30	NA	TRBJ1-5	TGTGCCCGGAGTGTTGGGGGCAGCCAGCCCCAGCATTTT	CARSVGGSQPQHF
NA	TRBV28	TRBD1	TRBJ1-6	TGTGCCAGCAGCTCTAAACAGGGGTCACCCCTCCACTTT	CASSSKQGSPLHF
NA	TRBV6-1	NA	TRBJ2-7	TGTGCCAGCGCGCGGGACGCCGAGCAGTACTTC	CASARDAEQYF
many	TRBV2	TRBD2	TRBJ2-7	TGTGCCAGCAGTGATTTGACCCTAGCGGGAGGGCCAGCCGCCGAGCAGTACTTC	CASSDLTLAGGPAAEQYF
NA	TRBV5-1	TRBD1	TRBJ2-2	TGCGCCAGCAGCTCACCAGGGGGCGCGGGCACCGGGGAGCTGTTTTTT	CASSSPGGAGTGELFF
NA	TRBV6-2/TRBV6-3	TRBD1	TRBJ1-1	TGTGCCAGCAGAGGTAGGACAGGGGGTGGCCGAAGTACTGAAGCTTTCTTT	CASRGRTGGGRSTEAFF
many	TRBV11-1	TRBD2	TRBJ2-2	TGTGCCAGCAGCTCGATCACCGGGACTAGCGGGAGGACCGGGGAGCTGTTTTTT	CASSSITGTSGRTGELFF
many	TRBV15	NA	TRBJ2-2	TGTGCCACCAGCAGAGTAGGCGGGGAGCTGTTTTTT	CATSRVGGELFF
few	TRBV7-3	TRBD2	TRBJ2-4	TGTGCCAGCAGCCCCGGACTAGCGGGAGCCAAAAACATTCAGTACTTC	CASSPGLAGAKNIQYF
many	TRBV6-1	NA	TRBJ1-1	TGTGCCAGCAGTGTAAGATCGAACACTGAAGCTTTCTTT	CASSVRSNTEAFF
many	TRBV6-5	NA	TRBJ1-1	TGTGCCAGCAGTTACTCACAGCCGGACACTGAAGCTTTCTTT	CASSYSQPDTEAFF
NA	TRBV27	TRBD1	TRBJ2-5	TGTGCCAGCAGCGCTAGGGACAGGGGGCTTTTAGAGACCCAGTACTTC	CASSARDRGLLETQYF
few	TRBV5-1	TRBD2	TRBJ2-7	TGCGCCAGCAGCCGGGGACTAGCGGGACAAGAGGAGCAGTACTTC	CASSRGLAGQEEQYF